This TCR beta chain appears in the sequencing data of a study of blood T cells in healthy people across ages. Next came a second PCR, run for about 6 to 12 cycles, which used a sample-barcoded 5' primer along with a J-beta primer mix. Each CDR3 protein gets one entry after TCRdb re-called the 5' RACE reads with MiXCR. This sample has some 800,000 distinct CDR3 sequences, with about 25% found just once. On this clonotype itself: Its antigen is unidentified.

Findings and limits, study-wide: PBMC samples, being unsorted, prevented any conclusive comparison of naive and antigen-experienced cells. Among T cells, TCR beta diversity per million cells dropped roughly linearly as age rose. Relative to aged donors, long-lived donors carried more naive CD4+ cells and displayed higher diversity.

CDR3 length: 15 amino acids. Germline V gives CDR1 SGHDT, CDR2 YYEEEE. These data were likewise used in another study, on T cells of mothers and their children. Turning to that study: All donors were healthy and Caucasian; they were three mothers and their six children.

This receptor was obtained from a boy aged 5-17 years in good health. Sample: blood. This chain uses TRBV5-6 with TRBJ2-5; perhaps TRBD2 as D (6 bases). The J call may be incorrect, as the DNA end agrees better with TRBJ2-7. In nucleotides, the CDR3 is TGTGCCAGCAGCCCCGAGAGACTAGGAGGCTCCGAGCAGTACTTC. Amino acid sequence: CASSPERLGGSEQYF.